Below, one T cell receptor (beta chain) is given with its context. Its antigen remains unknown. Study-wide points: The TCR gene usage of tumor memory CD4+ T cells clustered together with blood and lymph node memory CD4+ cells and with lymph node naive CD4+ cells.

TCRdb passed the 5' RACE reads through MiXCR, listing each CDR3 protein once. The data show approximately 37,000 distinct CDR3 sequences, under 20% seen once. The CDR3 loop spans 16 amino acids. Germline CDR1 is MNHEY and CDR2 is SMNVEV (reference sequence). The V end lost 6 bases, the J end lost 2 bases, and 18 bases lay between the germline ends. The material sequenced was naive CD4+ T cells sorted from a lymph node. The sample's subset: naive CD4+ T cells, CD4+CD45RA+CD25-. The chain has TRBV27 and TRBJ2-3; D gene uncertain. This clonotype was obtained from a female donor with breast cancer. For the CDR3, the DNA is TGTGCCAGCAGCTCAGTCTTAGGCCTCGACACAGATACGCAGTATTTT. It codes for CASSSVLGLDTDTQYF.